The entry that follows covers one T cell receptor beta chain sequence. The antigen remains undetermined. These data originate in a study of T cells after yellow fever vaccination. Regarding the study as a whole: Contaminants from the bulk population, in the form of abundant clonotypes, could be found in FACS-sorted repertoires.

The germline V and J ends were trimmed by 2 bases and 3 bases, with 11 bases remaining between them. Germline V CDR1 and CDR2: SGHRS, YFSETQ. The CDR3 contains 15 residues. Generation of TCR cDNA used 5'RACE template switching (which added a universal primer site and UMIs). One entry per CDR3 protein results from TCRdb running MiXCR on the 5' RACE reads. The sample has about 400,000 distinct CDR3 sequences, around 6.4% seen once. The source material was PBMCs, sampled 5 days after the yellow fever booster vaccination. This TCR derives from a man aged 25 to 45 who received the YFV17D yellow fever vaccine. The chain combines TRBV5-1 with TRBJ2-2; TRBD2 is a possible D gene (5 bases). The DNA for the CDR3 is TGCGCCAGCAGCTTTTTCCTGGAGGACACCGGGGAGCTGTTTTTT. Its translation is CASSFFLEDTGELFF.